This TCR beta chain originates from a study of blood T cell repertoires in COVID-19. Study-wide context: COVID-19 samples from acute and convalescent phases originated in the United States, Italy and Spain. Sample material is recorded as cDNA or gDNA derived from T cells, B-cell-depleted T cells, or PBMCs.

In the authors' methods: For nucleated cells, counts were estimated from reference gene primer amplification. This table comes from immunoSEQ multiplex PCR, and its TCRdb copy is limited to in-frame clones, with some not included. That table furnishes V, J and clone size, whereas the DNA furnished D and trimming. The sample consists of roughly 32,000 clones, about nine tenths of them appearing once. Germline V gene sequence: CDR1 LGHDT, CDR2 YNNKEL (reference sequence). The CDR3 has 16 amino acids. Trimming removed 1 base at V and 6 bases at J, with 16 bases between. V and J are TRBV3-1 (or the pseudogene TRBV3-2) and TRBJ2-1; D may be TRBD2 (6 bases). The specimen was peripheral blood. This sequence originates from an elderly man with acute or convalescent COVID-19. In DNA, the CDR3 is TGTGCCAGCAGCCAAGGGCTGACTAGGGGTTTCAATGAGCAGTTCTTC. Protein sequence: CASSQGLTRGFNEQFF.